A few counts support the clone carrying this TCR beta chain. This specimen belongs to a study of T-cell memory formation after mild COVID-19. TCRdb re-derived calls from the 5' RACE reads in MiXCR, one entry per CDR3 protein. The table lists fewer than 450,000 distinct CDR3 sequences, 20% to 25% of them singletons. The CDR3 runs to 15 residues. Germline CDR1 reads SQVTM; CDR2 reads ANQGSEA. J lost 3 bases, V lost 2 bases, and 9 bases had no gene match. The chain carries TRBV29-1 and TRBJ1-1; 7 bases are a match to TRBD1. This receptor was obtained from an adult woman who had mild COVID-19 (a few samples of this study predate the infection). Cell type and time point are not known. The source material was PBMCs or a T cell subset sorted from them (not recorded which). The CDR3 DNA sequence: TGCAGCGTTGAAAATAGTCCACAGGGGTACACTGAAGCTTTCTTT. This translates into CSVENSPQGYTEAFF. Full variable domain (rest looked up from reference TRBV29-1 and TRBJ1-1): SAVISQKPSRDICQRGTSLTIQCQVDSQVTMMFWYRQQPGQSLTLIATANQGSEATYESGFVIDKFPISRPNLTFSTLTVSNMSPEDSSIYLCSVENSPQGYTEAFFGQGTRLTVV.